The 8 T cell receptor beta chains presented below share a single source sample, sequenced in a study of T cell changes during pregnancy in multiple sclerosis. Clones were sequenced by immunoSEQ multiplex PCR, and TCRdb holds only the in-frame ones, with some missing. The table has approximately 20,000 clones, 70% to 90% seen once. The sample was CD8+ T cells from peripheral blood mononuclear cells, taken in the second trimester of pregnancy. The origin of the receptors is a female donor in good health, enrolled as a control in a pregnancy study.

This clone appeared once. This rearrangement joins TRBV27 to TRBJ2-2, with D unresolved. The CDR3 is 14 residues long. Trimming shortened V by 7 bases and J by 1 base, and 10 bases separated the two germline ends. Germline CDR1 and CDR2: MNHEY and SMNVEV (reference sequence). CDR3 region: CASTQALNTGELFF. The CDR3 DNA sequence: TGTGCCAGCACCCAGGCGCTGAACACCGGGGAGCTGTTTTTT.

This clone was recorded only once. CDR3 sequence: CASSSNRDTYEQYF. The CDR3 DNA follows: TGTGCCAGCAGTTCCAACCGGGACACTTACGAGCAGTACTTC. The gene calls are TRBV27 and TRBJ2-7, with D possibly matching TRBD1 (6 bases). Trimming shortened V by 4 bases and J by 4 bases, and 14 bases separated the two germline ends. The CDR3 spans 14 residues. Germline V gene lookup returns CDR1 MNHEY and CDR2 SMNVEV (reference sequence).

This CDR3 is CASSEFGAGGPGGGELFF. As DNA, the CDR3 is TGTGCCAGCAGTGAATTTGGGGCGGGGGGGCCTGGCGGCGGGGAGCTGTTTTTT. The chain has TRBV25-1 and TRBJ2-2; TRBD2 aligns across 9 bases. Looked up from germline, CDR1 is MGHDK and CDR2 is SYGVNS. The V segment lost 1 base and the J segment 7 bases; nucleotides outside the gene matches: 13. This CDR3 has 18 residues.

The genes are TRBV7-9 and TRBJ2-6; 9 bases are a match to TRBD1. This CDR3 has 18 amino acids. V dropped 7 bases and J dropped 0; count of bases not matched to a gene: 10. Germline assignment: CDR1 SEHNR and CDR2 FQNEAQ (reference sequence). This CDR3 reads CASTPRDRASSGANVLTF. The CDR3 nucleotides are TGTGCCAGCACCCCCCGGGACAGGGCATCCTCTGGGGCCAACGTCCTGACTTTC.

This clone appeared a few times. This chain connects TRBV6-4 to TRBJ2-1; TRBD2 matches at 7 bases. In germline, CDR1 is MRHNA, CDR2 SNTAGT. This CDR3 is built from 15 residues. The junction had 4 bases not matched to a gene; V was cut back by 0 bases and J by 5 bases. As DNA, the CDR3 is TGTGCCAGCAGTGACTCTCAGCGGGACCACAATGAGCAGTTCTTC. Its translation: CASSDSQRDHNEQFF.

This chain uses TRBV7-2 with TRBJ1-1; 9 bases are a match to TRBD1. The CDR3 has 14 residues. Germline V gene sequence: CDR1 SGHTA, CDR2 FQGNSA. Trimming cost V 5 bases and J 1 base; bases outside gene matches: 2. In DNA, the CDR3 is TGTGCCAGCAGCAGACAGGGGGAGAACACTGAAGCTTTCTTT. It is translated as CASSRQGENTEAFF. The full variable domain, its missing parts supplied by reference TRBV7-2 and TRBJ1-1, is GAGVSQSPSNKVTEKGKDVELRCDPISGHTALYWYRQSLGQGLEFLIYFQGNSAPDKSGLPSDRFSAERTGGSVSTLTIQRTQQEDSAVYLCASSRQGENTEAFFGQGTRLTVV.

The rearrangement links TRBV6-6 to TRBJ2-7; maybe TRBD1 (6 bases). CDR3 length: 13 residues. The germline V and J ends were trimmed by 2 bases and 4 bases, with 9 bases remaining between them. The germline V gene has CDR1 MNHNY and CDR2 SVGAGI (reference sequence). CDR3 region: CASSYGGLYEQYF. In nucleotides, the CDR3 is TGTGCCAGCAGTTACGGGGGCCTATACGAGCAGTACTTC.

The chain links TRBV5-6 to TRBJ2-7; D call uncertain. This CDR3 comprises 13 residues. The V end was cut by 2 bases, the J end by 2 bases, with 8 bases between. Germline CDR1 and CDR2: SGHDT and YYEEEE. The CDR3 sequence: CASSFSSPYEQYF. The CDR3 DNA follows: TGTGCCAGCAGCTTCTCCAGTCCCTACGAGCAGTACTTC.